This T cell receptor (beta chain) was recovered during a study of cytomegalovirus exposure and HLA in healthy donors. With V trimmed by 7 bases and J by 4 bases, 9 bases remained unmatched. Germline V gene sequence: CDR1 MGHRA, CDR2 YSYEKL. There are 15 residues in the CDR3. As to this clone: Its antigen remains unidentified.

This table comes from immunoSEQ multiplex PCR, and its TCRdb copy is limited to in-frame clones, with some not included. The table lists under 140,000 clones, approximately 89% of them singletons, with approximately 1.9% in the top ten. Broader study findings: According to reports, the classifier identified cytomegalovirus status with high specificity and sensitivity. There were around 160 TCR beta chains listed as cytomegalovirus-associated. Among the CMV-associated chains, three were confirmed in vitro as specific for CMV antigens.

This clonotype was obtained from a young woman in good health and CMV-seronegative. This chain uses TRBV4-1 with TRBJ2-3; 9 bases match TRBD2. The sample consisted of PBMCs. CDR3: CASNPPSGNPDTQYF. DNA for the CDR3: TGCGCCAGCAATCCGCCTAGCGGGAACCCAGATACGCAGTATTTT.